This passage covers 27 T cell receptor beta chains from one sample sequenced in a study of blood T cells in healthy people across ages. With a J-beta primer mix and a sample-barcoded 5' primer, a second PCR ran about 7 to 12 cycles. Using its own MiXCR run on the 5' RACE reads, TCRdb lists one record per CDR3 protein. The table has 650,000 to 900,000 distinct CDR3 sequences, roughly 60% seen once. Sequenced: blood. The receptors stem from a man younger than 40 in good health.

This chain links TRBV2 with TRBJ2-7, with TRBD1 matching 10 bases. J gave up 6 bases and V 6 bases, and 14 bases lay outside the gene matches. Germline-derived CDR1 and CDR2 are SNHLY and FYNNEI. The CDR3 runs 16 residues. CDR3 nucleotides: TGTGCCAGCAGAGGGACCGGGACAGGGGTATCGGGCGAGCAGTACTTC. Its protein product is CASRGTGTGVSGEQYF.

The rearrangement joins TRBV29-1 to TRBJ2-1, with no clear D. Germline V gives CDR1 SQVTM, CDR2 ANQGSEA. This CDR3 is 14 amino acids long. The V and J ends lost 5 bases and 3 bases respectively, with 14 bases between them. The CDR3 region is CSVLLGPNYNEQFF. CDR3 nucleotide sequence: TGCAGCGTTCTCCTGGGCCCCAACTACAATGAGCAGTTCTTC.

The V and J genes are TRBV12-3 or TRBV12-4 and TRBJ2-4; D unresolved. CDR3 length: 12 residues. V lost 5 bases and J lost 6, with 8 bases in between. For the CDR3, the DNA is TGTGCCAGCAGTGAGACGATAAACATTCAGTACTTC. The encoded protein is CASSETINIQYF.

The CDR3 protein is CASRRDSIMQETQYF. The CDR3 region has the DNA TGCGCCAGCAGAAGGGACTCCATCATGCAAGAGACCCAGTACTTC. The chain uses TRBV4-1 and TRBJ2-5; TRBD2 is a possible D gene (6 bases). Trimming removed 6 bases at V and 2 bases at J, with 16 bases between. Germline V gene lookup returns CDR1 MGHRA and CDR2 YSYEKL. This CDR3 is built from 15 residues.

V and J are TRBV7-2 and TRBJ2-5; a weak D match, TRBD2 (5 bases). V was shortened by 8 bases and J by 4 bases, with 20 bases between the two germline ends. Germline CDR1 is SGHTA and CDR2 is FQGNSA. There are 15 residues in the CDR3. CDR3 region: CASSYLAKVRETQYF. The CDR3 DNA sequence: TGTGCCAGCTCATATCTAGCTAAGGTTCGAGAGACCCAGTACTTC.

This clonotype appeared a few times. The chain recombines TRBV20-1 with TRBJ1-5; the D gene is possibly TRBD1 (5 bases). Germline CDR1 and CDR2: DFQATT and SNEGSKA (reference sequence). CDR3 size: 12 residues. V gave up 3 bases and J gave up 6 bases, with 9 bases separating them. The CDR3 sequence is CSARTGGQPQHF. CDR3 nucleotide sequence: TGCAGTGCTAGGACGGGGGGTCAGCCCCAGCATTTT.

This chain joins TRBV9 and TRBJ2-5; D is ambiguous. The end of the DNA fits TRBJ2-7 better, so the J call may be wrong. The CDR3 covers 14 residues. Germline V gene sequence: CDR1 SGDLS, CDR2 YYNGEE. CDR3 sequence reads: CASSVEGSTYEQYF. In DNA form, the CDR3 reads TGTGCCAGCAGCGTAGAAGGCAGTACCTACGAGCAGTACTTC.

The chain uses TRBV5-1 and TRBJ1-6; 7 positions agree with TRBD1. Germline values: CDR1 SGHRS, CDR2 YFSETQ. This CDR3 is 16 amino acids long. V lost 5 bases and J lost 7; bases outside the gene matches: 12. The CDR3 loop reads CASSLQGTMRNSPLHF. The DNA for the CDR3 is TGCGCCAGCAGTCTACAGGGGACGATGAGAAATTCACCCCTCCACTTT. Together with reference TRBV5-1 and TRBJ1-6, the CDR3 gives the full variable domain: KAGVTQTPRYLIKTRGQQVTLSCSPISGHRSVSWYQQTPGQGLQFLFEYFSETQRNKGNFPGRFSGRQFSNSRSEMNVSTLELGDSALYLCASSLQGTMRNSPLHFGNGTRLTVT.

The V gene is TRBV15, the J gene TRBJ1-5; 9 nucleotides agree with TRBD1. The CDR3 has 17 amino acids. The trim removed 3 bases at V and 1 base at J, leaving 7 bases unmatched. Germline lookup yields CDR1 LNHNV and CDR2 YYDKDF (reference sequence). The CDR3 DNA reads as TGTGCCACCAGCAGGAGTACAGGGGGCTCGAGCAATCAGCCCCAGCATTTT. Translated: CATSRSTGGSSNQPQHF.

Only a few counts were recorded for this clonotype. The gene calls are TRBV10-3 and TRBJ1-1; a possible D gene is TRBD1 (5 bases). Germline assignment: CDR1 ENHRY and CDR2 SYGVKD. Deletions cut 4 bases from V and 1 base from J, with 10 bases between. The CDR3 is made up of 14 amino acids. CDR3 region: CAISAGIRNTEAFF. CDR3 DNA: TGTGCCATCAGTGCAGGGATCCGGAACACTGAAGCTTTCTTT.

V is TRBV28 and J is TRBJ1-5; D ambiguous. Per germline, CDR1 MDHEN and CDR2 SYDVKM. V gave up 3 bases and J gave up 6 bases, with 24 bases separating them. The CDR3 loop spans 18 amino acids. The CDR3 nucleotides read TGTGCCAGCAGTTTGAAGCCTCGGGTTAGGGTGGGAATTCAGCCCCAGCATTTT. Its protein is CASSLKPRVRVGIQPQHF.

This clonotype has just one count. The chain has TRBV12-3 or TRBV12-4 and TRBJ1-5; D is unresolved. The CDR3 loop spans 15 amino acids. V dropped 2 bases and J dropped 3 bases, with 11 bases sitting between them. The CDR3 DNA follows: TGTGCCAGCAGTTTATATGGCAGAAACAATCAGCCCCAGCATTTT. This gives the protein CASSLYGRNNQPQHF.

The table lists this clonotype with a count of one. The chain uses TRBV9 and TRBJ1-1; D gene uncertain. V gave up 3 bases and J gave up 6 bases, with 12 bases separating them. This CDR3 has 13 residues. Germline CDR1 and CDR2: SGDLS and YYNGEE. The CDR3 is CASSGRSGPEAFF. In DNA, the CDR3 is TGTGCCAGCAGCGGGAGGTCCGGACCTGAAGCTTTCTTT.

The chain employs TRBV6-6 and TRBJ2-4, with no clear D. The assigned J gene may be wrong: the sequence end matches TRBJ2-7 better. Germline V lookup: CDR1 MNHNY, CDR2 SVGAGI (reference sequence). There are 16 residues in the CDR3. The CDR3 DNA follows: TGTGCCAGCAGTTACTCGTTGTCCAACCCCACATACGAGCAGTACTTC. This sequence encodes CASSYSLSNPTYEQYF.

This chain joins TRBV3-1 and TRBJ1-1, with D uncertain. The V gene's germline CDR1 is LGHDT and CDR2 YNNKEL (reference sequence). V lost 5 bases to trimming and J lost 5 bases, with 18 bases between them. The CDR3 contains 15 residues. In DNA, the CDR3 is TGTGCCAGCAGCACCACCGAAAGGGCAAGTACTGAAGCTTTCTTT. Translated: CASSTTERASTEAFF.

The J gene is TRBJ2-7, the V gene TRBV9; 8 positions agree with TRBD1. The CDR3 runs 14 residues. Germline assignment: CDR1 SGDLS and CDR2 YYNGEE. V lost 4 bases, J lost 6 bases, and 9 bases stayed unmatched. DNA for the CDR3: TGTGCCAGCAGCATCCGGGACAGGCCCAGCGAGCAGTACTTC. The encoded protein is CASSIRDRPSEQYF. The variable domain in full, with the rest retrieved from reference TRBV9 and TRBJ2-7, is DSGVTQTPKHLITATGQRVTLRCSPRSGDLSVYWYQQSLDQGLQFLIQYYNGEERAKGNILERFSAQQFPDLHSELNLSSLELGDSALYFCASSIRDRPSEQYFGPGTRLTVT.

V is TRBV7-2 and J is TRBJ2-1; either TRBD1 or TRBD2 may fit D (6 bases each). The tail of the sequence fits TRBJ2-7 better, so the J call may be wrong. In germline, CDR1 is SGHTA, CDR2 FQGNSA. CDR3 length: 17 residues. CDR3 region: CASSHSVRGGGYNEQYF. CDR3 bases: TGTGCCAGCAGCCACTCCGTCAGGGGAGGCGGGTACAATGAGCAGTACTTC.

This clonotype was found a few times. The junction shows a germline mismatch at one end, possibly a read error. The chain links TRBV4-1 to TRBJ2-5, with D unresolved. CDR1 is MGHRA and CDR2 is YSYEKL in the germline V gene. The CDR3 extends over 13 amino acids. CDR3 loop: CASSQALQETQYF. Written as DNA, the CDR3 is TGTGCCAGCAGCCAGGCCCTCCAAGAGACCCAGTACTTC.

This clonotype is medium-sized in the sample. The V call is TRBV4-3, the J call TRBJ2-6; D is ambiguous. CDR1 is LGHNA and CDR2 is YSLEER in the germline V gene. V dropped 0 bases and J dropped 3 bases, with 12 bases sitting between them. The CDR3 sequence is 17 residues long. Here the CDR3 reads CASSQDPSGNGANVLTF. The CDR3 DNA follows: TGCGCCAGCAGCCAAGATCCATCTGGAAATGGGGCCAACGTCCTGACTTTC.

The CDR3 is CASSRGRESNQPQHF. The CDR3 coding sequence is TGTGCCAGCAGCCGAGGACGGGAGAGCAATCAGCCCCAGCATTTT. The chain has TRBV6-1 and TRBJ1-5; D unclear. CDR3 length: 15 residues. In germline, CDR1 is MNHNS, CDR2 SASEGT. Trimming stripped 6 bases from V and 1 base from J, with 13 bases between.

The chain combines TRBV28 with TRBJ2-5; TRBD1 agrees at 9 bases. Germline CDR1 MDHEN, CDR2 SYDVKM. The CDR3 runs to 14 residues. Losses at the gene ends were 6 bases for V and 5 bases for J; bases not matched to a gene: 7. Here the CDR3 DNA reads TGTGCCAGCAGCTCACAGGGGGCGAGGGAGACCCAGTACTTC. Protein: CASSSQGARETQYF.

The CDR3 sequence: CSARNPVASTDTQYF. The CDR3, as DNA: TGCAGTGCTAGAAACCCGGTTGCTAGCACAGATACGCAGTATTTT. The J gene is TRBJ2-3, the V gene TRBV20-1; D unclear. Germline V CDR1 and CDR2: DFQATT, SNEGSKA (reference sequence). V lost 2 bases and J lost 0, with 12 bases in between. The CDR3 is made up of 15 amino acids.

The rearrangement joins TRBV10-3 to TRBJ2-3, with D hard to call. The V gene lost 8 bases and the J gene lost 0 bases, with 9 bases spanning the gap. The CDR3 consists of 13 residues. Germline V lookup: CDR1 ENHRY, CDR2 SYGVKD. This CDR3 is CAIQAASTDTQYF. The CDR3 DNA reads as TGTGCCATCCAGGCGGCGAGCACAGATACGCAGTATTTT.

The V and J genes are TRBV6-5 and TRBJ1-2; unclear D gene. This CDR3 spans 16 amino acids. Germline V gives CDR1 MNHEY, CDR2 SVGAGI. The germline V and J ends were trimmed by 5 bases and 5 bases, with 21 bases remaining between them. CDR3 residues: CASSMNGPNQIYGYTF. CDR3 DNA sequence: TGTGCCAGCAGTATGAACGGACCCAACCAAATATATGGCTACACCTTC.

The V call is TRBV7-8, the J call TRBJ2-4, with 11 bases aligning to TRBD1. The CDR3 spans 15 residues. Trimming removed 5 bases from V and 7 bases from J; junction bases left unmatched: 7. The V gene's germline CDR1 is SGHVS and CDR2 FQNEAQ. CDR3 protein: CASSLGQGAFNIQYF. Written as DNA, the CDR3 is TGTGCCAGCAGCCTAGGACAGGGGGCATTCAACATTCAGTACTTC.

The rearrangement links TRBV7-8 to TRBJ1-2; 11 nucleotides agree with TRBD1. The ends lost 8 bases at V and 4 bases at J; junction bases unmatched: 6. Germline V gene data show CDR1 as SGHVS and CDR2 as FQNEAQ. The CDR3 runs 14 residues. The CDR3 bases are TGTGCCAGCGGATCGGGACAGGGGGGCTATGGCTACACCTTC. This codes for CASGSGQGGYGYTF.

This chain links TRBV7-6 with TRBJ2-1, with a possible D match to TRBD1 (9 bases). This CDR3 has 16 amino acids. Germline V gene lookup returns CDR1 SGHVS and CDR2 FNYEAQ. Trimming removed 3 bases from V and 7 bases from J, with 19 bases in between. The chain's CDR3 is CASSFSGGTGRNEQFF. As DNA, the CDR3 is TGTGCCAGCAGCTTTTCGGGAGGGACAGGGCGGAATGAGCAGTTCTTC.